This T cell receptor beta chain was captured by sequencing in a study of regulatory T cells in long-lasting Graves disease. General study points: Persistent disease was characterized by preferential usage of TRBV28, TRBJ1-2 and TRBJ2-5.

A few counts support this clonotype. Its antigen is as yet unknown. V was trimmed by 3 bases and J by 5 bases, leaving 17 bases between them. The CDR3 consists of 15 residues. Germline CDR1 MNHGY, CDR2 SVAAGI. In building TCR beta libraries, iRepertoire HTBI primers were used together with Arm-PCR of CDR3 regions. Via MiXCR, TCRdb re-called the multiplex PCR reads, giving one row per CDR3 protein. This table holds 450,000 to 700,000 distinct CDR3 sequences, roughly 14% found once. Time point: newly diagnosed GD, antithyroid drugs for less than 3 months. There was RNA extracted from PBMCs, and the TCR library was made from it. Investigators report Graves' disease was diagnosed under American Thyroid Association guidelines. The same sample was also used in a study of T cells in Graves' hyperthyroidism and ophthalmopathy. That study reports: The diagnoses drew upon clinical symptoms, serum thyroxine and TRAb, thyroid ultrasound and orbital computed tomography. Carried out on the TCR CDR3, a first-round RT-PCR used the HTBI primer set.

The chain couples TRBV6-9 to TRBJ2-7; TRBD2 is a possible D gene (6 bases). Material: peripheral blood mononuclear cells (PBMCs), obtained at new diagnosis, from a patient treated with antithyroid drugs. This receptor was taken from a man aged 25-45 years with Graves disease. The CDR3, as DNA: TGTGCCAGCAGTTACCCGAGCGGGTTAGCCAACGAGCAGTACTTC. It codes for CASSYPSGLANEQYF.